Below, one T cell receptor beta chain is given with its context. As yet, its antigen is unknown. Sequenced by immunoSEQ multiplex PCR; TCRdb stores in-frame clones only, minus some. Of fewer than 850,000 clones in the sample, less than 80% were seen once. This entry is derived from a study of shared clonotypes between healthy human individuals. Findings and limits, study-wide: Since donors were few, the genetic and exposure-history diversity represented was limited.

The TCR was taken from a woman under 40 in good health. Sample: memory CD4+ T cells sorted from blood. The sample's subset: CD45RA-negative fraction.

CDR3 sequence reads: CASSTLAGVTDTQYF. DNA of the CDR3: TGTGCCAGCAGCACCCTAGCGGGGGTCACAGATACGCAGTATTTT. The rearrangement joins TRBV27 to TRBJ2-3, with 10 positions matching TRBD2. Germline assignment: CDR1 MNHEY and CDR2 SMNVEV (reference sequence). CDR3 size: 15 residues. The junction had 5 bases not matched to a gene; V was cut back by 6 bases and J by 2 bases.